The clone carrying this T cell receptor beta chain has a handful of counts. The data derive from a study of cytotoxic CD8 clonotypes in ibrutinib-treated CLL. About the study: After treatment lasting a median approximately 11 months, range 6 to 36, response samples were collected.

Investigators sought sequencing depths of between 1 in 200,000 and 1 in 1 million T cells. Assay used: immunoSEQ multiplex PCR; TCRdb lists only in-frame clones, some missing. The sample records almost 250,000 clones, roughly 74% being singletons. The CDR3 has 14 amino acids. The rearrangement uses TRBV21-1 and TRBJ2-7; the table assigns TRBD2, which was not confirmed against the DNA. TRBV21-1 is flagged as a pseudogene. The sequence derives from a human donor with chronic lymphocytic leukemia. The specimen was PBMCs, collected after 24 months of ibrutinib treatment. This CDR3 reads CASSNDGSSYEQYF. CDR3 in DNA: TGTGCCAGCAGCAACGACGGGAGCTCCTACGAGCAGTACTTC.